This TCR beta chain was sequenced during a study of monozygotic twins with inflammatory bowel disease. In preparing each TCR library, about 3,500 ng of total RNA was used. From its re-call of the 5' RACE reads, TCRdb lists each CDR3 protein once, without DNA. This sample's table has 200,000 to 250,000 distinct CDR3 sequences. The TCR sequence derives from a human donor with ulcerative colitis or Crohn's disease, or a healthy co-twin of an affected twin (not recorded which). The sequencing input was blood.

The CDR3 here is CASSPPSARITDTQYF. The chain has TRBV18 and TRBJ2-3; TCRdb proposes TRBD2, but this gene call is untestable without DNA. Germline V gives CDR1 KGHSH, CDR2 LQKENI. This CDR3 is 16 amino acids long.